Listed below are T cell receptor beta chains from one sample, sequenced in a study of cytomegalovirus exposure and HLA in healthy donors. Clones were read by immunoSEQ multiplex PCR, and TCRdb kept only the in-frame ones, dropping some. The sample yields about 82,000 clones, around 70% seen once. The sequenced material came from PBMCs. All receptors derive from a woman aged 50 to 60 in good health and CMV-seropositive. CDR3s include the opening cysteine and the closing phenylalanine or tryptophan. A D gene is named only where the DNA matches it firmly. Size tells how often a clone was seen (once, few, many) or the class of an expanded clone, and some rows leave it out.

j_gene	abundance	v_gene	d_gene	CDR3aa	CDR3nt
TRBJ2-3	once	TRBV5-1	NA	CASSFTGEDTQYF	TGCGCCAGCAGCTTCACAGGTGAAGATACGCAGTATTTT
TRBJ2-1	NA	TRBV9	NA	CASSVDGGSYNEQFF	TGTGCCAGCAGCGTAGACGGGGGCTCCTACAATGAGCAGTTCTTC
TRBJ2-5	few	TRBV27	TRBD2	CASSLGTSGRGQETQYF	TGTGCCAGCAGTTTAGGGACTAGCGGGAGGGGGCAAGAGACCCAGTACTTC
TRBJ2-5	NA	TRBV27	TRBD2	CASSFDRTGGGKTQYF	TGTGCCAGCAGTTTCGACAGGACGGGAGGGGGGAAGACCCAGTACTTC
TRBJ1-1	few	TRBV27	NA	CASSSLRGAEAFF	TGTGCCAGCAGTTCCCTCAGGGGTGCTGAAGCTTTCTTT
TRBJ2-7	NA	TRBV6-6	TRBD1	CASSPGQGNEQYF	TGTGCCAGCTCCCCGGGACAGGGGAACGAGCAGTACTTC
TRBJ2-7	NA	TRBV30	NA	CAWSANLLPSYEQYF	TGTGCCTGGAGTGCAAACCTTCTACCTTCTTACGAGCAGTACTTC
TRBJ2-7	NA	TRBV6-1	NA	CASSEVGLAYEQYF	TGTGCCAGCAGTGAAGTGGGACTCGCCTACGAGCAGTACTTC
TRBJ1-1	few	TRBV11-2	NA	CASSLAGRGINTEAFF	TGTGCCAGCAGCTTAGCCGGCCGGGGGATTAACACTGAAGCTTTCTTT
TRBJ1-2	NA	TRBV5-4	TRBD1	CASSLKSTGESDGYTF	TGTGCCAGCAGCTTGAAGTCGACAGGGGAGTCGGATGGCTACACCTTC
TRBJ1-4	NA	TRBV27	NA	CASSFQGINEKLFF	TGTGCCAGCAGTTTCCAGGGGATTAATGAAAAACTGTTTTTT
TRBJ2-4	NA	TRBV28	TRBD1	CASSFRDRGLLAKNIQYF	TGTGCCAGCAGTTTCCGGGACAGGGGACTTTTAGCCAAAAACATTCAGTACTTC
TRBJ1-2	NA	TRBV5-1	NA	CASSPEGNRPGGYTF	TGCGCCAGCAGCCCGGAAGGGAACAGGCCAGGCGGCTACACCTTC
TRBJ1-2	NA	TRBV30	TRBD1	CAWIFGGTGSNYGYTF	TGTGCCTGGATATTTGGAGGGACAGGGTCTAACTATGGCTACACCTTC